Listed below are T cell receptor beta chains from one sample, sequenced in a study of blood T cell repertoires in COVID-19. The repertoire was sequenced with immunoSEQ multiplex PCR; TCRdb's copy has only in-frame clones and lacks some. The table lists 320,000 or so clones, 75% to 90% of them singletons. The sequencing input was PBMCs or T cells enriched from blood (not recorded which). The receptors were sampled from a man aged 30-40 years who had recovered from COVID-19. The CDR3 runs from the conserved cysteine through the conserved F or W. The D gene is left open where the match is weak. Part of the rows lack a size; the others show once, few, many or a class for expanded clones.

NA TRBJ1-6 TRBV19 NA TGTGCCAGTAGTTCGTACAGGGATAGTTCACCCCTCCACTTT CASSSYRDSSPLHF
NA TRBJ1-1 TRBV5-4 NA TGTGCCAGCAGCACGTACAGGGTCACGAACACTGAAGCTTTCTTT CASSTYRVTNTEAFF
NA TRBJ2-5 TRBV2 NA TGTGCCAGCAGGAGAATAGAGACCCAGTACTTC CASRRIETQYF
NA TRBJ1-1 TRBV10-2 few TGCGCCAGCAGTGAGAGCGGGGGGAGAGCTTTCTTT CASSESGGRAFF
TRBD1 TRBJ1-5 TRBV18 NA TGTGCCAGCTCGCCCTGGACAGGGAACAATCAGCCCCAGCATTTT CASSPWTGNNQPQHF
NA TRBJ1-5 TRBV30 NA TGTGCCTGGAGTGCTGGGCAGGTAAATCAGCCCCAGCATTTT CAWSAGQVNQPQHF
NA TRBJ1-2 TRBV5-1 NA TGCGCCAGCAGCCCCCAAACCGGGGCCGGGGGAGGCTACACCTTC CASSPQTGAGGGYTF
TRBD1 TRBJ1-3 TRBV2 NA TGTGCCAGCAAAGGACAGGGTGCTGGAAACACCATATATTTT CASKGQGAGNTIYF
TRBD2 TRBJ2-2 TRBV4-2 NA TGTGCCAGCAGCCAAGTGACTAGCGGGGGAATGAACACCGGGGAGCTGTTTTTT CASSQVTSGGMNTGELFF
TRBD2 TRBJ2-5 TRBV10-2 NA TGCGCCAGCAGGACTAGCGGGGGGGCAGGGGAGACCCAGTACTTC CASRTSGGAGETQYF